This T cell receptor beta chain was retrieved from a study of patients and donors after allogeneic stem cell transplantation. The CDR3 length is 11 residues. With 7 bases removed from V and 5 bases from J, the gap between germline ends came to 8 bases. One entry per CDR3 protein results from TCRdb running MiXCR on the RT-PCR reads. The sample contains under 200,000 distinct CDR3 sequences, over 25% of which appear only once. Sequencing was done on a sample of blood, either unsorted or a sorted T cell fraction (not recorded which). The V call is TRBV12-3 or TRBV12-4, the J call TRBJ1-1; maybe TRBD1 (5 bases). The source is a human donor who was either an allogeneic HSCT recipient or a stem cell or donor lymphocyte infusion donor (not recorded which). It is not recorded whose cells these are; they may come from a transplant donor. The CDR3, as DNA: TGTGCCAGCACGCAGGGAACTGAAGCTTTCTTT. The encoded protein is CASTQGTEAFF.